The clone carrying this TCR beta chain was seen repeatedly, ten times or more. Its antigen is not identified. The data were taken from a study of spatial heterogeneity in lung cancer. Germline lookup yields CDR1 DFQATT and CDR2 SNEGSKA (reference sequence). The V and J ends lost 2 bases and 4 bases respectively, with 9 bases between them. The CDR3 sequence is 14 residues long. The time point: blood at routine non-recurrence follow-up after resection. The authors sequenced whole RNA from tumor, nontumor lung or frozen PBMC without sorting. Study-wide findings and caveats: Resection blood, more than follow-up blood, showed ubiquitous expanded tumor TCRs.

TCRdb independently ran MiXCR on the 5' RACE reads; one entry per CDR3 protein. The sample carries around 120,000 distinct CDR3 sequences, 12% recorded once. Here the sequenced sample was PBMCs, taken at follow-up. The sequence came from a male donor with early-stage non-small cell lung cancer. The chain couples TRBV20-1 to TRBJ1-6; D uncertain. The DNA for the CDR3 is TGCAGTGCTAGAAACAGCTTGTATAATTCACCCCTCCACTTT. Its protein is CSARNSLYNSPLHF.